These 17 T cell receptor beta chains originate from one sample sequenced in a study of cytomegalovirus exposure and HLA in healthy donors. PCR was performed using 60 Vbeta and 13 Jbeta primers. Here immunoSEQ multiplex PCR was the method, and the copy in TCRdb shows in-frame clones only, minus some. Here the sample spans around 140,000 clones, around four fifths being singletons. Sequenced input: PBMCs. All receptors come from a woman aged 40-49 years in good health and CMV-seronegative.

V usage is TRBV7-8 and J usage is TRBJ1-1; D may be TRBD1 (5 bases). The V end was cut by 3 bases, the J end by 1 base, with 15 bases between. The germline V gene has CDR1 SGHVS and CDR2 FQNEAQ. The CDR3 has 16 residues. CDR3 amino acids: CASSLQQVQKNTEAFF. The CDR3, as DNA: TGTGCCAGCAGCTTGCAACAGGTTCAAAAGAACACTGAAGCTTTCTTT.

The chain combines TRBV30 with TRBJ1-1, with a tentative D call TRBD1 (6 bases). The CDR3 contains 14 residues. CDR1 GTSNPN and CDR2 SVGIG come from the germline V gene (reference sequence). V gave up 2 bases and J gave up 2 bases, with 12 bases separating them. The CDR3 loop is CAWSNIGTNTEAFF. CDR3 nucleotides: TGTGCCTGGAGTAACATAGGGACAAACACTGAAGCTTTCTTT.

The chain has TRBV7-9 and TRBJ1-4; no reliable D call. Germline V gives CDR1 SEHNR, CDR2 FQNEAQ (reference sequence). The CDR3 is made up of 13 amino acids. V gave up 5 bases and J gave up 0 bases, with 4 bases separating them. CDR3 DNA: TGTGCCAGCAGCATATCAACTAATGAAAAACTGTTTTTT. Its protein is CASSISTNEKLFF.

The CDR3 loop is CASSFWDSRNQPQHF. The CDR3 bases are TGCGCCAGCAGCTTTTGGGACAGTCGCAATCAGCCCCAGCATTTT. V usage is TRBV5-1 and J usage is TRBJ1-5; 7 bases map to TRBD1. Germline lookup yields CDR1 SGHRS and CDR2 YFSETQ. Unmatched junction bases numbered 4, after V lost 2 bases and J lost 2 bases. The CDR3 extends over 15 amino acids.

CDR3 sequence reads: CASSQDPTGALSGNTIYF. The DNA of the CDR3 is TGCGCCAGCAGCCAAGATCCGACAGGGGCTCTCTCTGGAAACACCATATATTTT. The V and J genes are TRBV4-3 and TRBJ1-3; TRBD1 agrees at 8 bases. Germline values: CDR1 LGHNA, CDR2 YSLEER. The length of the CDR3 is 18 residues. V lost 0 bases, J lost 0 bases, and 7 bases stayed unmatched.

V is TRBV5-6 and J is TRBJ1-2; 11 positions match TRBD1. V trimming: 3 bases; J trimming: 8 bases; junction bases outside the gene matches: 6. The CDR3 runs to 14 residues. CDR1 and CDR2 (germline): SGHDT, YYEEEE. CDR3 nucleotides: TGTGCCAGCAGCTACATTCGGACAGGGGGCGGCTACACCTTC. This sequence encodes CASSYIRTGGGYTF.

Only one count was recorded for this clone. J is TRBJ1-1 and V is TRBV5-1; possibly TRBD1 for D (6 bases). CDR1 is SGHRS and CDR2 is YFSETQ in the germline V gene. The germline V and J ends were trimmed by 2 bases and 0 bases, with 8 bases remaining between them. CDR3 length equals 14 residues. The CDR3: CASSLRGMNTEAFF. The CDR3 region has the DNA TGCGCCAGCAGCTTAAGGGGGATGAACACTGAAGCTTTCTTT.

The V gene is TRBV5-1, the J gene TRBJ2-3; 9 positions match TRBD2. Germline assignment: CDR1 SGHRS and CDR2 YFSETQ. The CDR3 contains 15 residues. V gave up 2 bases and J gave up 1 base; unmatched junction bases: 2. In DNA, the CDR3 is TGCGCCAGCAGCTTTTTAGCGGGGGGCACAGATACGCAGTATTTT. Translation: CASSFLAGGTDTQYF.

This clone was counted a few times. The V call is TRBV7-2, the J call TRBJ1-1, with D possibly matching TRBD1 (5 bases). Germline V lookup: CDR1 SGHTA, CDR2 FQGNSA. This CDR3 contains 15 residues. Trimming took 2 bases from V and 3 from J, leaving 13 bases between them. The CDR3 bases are TGTGCCAGCAGCTTACAGGGTAGGGGCTACACTGAAGCTTTCTTT. This gives the protein CASSLQGRGYTEAFF.

V gene TRBV6-5 combines with J gene TRBJ1-2; D remains ambiguous. V lost 4 bases to trimming and J lost 4 bases, with 7 bases between them. Per the germline V gene, CDR1 is MNHEY and CDR2 is SVGAGI. The CDR3 loop spans 12 amino acids. CDR3 sequence (DNA): TGTGCCAGCAGTTCACAATCCTATGGCTACACCTTC. Amino acids: CASSSQSYGYTF.

This clone was observed once. This chain uses TRBV5-4 with TRBJ1-2; no reliable D call. The CDR3 totals 14 residues. V gave up 3 bases and J gave up 5 bases, with 14 bases separating them. Germline lookup yields CDR1 SGHNT and CDR2 YYREEE (reference sequence). CDR3 sequence: CASSSYLAGYGYTF. The CDR3, as DNA: TGTGCCAGCAGCTCATACCTTGCGGGATATGGCTACACCTTC.

V usage is TRBV7-8 and J usage is TRBJ2-6, with 7 positions matching TRBD2. The CDR3 totals 13 residues. J was trimmed by 18 bases and V by 4 bases; bases with no gene match: 12. In germline, CDR1 is SGHVS, CDR2 FQNEAQ. The DNA of the CDR3 is TGTGCCAGCAGCTCGATGCGGGGGATCCCCTGGACTTTC. As protein: CASSSMRGIPWTF.

The CDR3 loop reads CASSLEGGDYGYTF. CDR3 coding DNA: TGTGCCAGCAGCTTGGAAGGGGGGGACTATGGCTACACCTTC. This sequence joins TRBV5-4 and TRBJ1-2; possible D gene TRBD1, 6 bases. The CDR3 is made up of 14 amino acids. Trimming stripped 0 bases from V and 3 bases from J, with 9 bases between. Germline CDR1 reads SGHNT; CDR2 reads YYREEE (reference sequence).

The V call is TRBV5-1, the J call TRBJ2-1; 8 bases match TRBD1. V shed 7 bases and J 5 bases; nucleotides not matched to a gene: 8. The CDR3 is 14 amino acids. CDR1 and CDR2 from the germline V gene are SGHRS and YFSETQ. This chain's CDR3 is CASHETGVHNEQFF. CDR3 coding DNA: TGCGCCAGCCACGAGACAGGGGTCCACAATGAGCAGTTCTTC. Full variable domain (remainder filled in from reference TRBV5-1 and TRBJ2-1): KAGVTQTPRYLIKTRGQQVTLSCSPISGHRSVSWYQQTPGQGLQFLFEYFSETQRNKGNFPGRFSGRQFSNSRSEMNVSTLELGDSALYLCASHETGVHNEQFFGPGTRLTVL.

The chain combines TRBV5-6 with TRBJ1-1; D gene uncertain. CDR3 size: 12 residues. V gave up 2 bases and J gave up 10 bases, with 12 bases separating them. Germline-derived CDR1 and CDR2 are SGHDT and YYEEEE. The CDR3 DNA reads TGTGCCAGCAGCTTAGTAAGGAGTTCAGCTTTCTTT. Translation: CASSLVRSSAFF.

In the case of this clone: As the CDR3 is not closed by the conserved phenylalanine or tryptophan, this likely results from a read error. The DNA is left out, because the CDR3 cannot be placed on it with certainty; the CDR3 is given as TCRdb lists it. CDR3 amino acids: CASSIAGPLFL. This rearrangement joins TRBV28 to TRBJ1-2; no check of the table's D call, TRBD1, against the DNA was made. The length of the CDR3 is 11 amino acids, counting both ends. Germline lookup yields CDR1 MDHEN and CDR2 SYDVKM.

The V and J genes are TRBV2 and TRBJ2-7; weak D call: TRBD2 (6 bases). The CDR3 is 15 residues long. The germline V gene has CDR1 SNHLY and CDR2 FYNNEI. The ends were cut back, 5 bases at V and 6 bases at J, with 20 bases in the middle. The DNA for the CDR3 is TGTGCCAGCAGTAGGACCGGGACCGAGGGAGGCGAGCAGTACTTC. The encoded protein is CASSRTGTEGGEQYF.